Following are 32 T cell receptor beta chains from one sample sequenced in a study of blood T cells in healthy people across ages. The authors ran a second PCR of about 6 to 12 cycles using a sample-barcoded 5' primer and a J-beta primer mix. TCRdb recomputed calls from the 5' RACE reads with MiXCR, one row per CDR3 protein. The sample records roughly 680,000 distinct CDR3 sequences, about 52% being singletons. What was sequenced was blood. All receptors derive from a woman aged 55 to 70 in good health.

The rearrangement joins TRBV29-1 to TRBJ2-1; D assignment may be TRBD1 or TRBD2 (5 bases each). TRBJ2-7 matches the DNA end more closely, so the J call is doubtful. The CDR3 spans 15 residues. The germline V gene encodes CDR1 SQVTM and CDR2 ANQGSEA. The CDR3 coding sequence is TGCAGCGTTGGGGGACGGTTGAGCTCCTACAATGAGCAGTACTTC. Translation gives CSVGGRLSSYNEQYF.

This chain uses TRBV6-5 with TRBJ2-3, with 10 bases fitting TRBD2. Trimming at V came to 6 bases and at J to 4 bases, leaving 4 bases not matched to a gene. This CDR3 has 14 residues. Germline CDR1 MNHEY, CDR2 SVGAGI. The CDR3 loop is CASRESGGADTQYF. As DNA, the CDR3 is TGTGCCAGCAGAGAAAGCGGGGGGGCAGATACGCAGTATTTT.

The chain links TRBV9 to TRBJ2-3; D is unresolved. Trimming left V 2 bases short and J 0 bases short, with 7 bases between. The germline gives CDR1 SGDLS, CDR2 YYNGEE. The CDR3 has 14 residues. For the CDR3, the DNA is TGTGCCAGCAGCGTGGATCTCAGCACAGATACGCAGTATTTT. This gives the protein CASSVDLSTDTQYF.

The chain uses TRBV20-1 and TRBJ2-2; 13 bases map to TRBD2. CDR3 length equals 14 residues. J was trimmed by 6 bases and V by 6 bases; bases with no gene match: 4. Germline CDR1 DFQATT, CDR2 SNEGSKA (reference sequence). CDR3 region: CSARLAGGSGELFF. The CDR3 coding sequence is TGCAGTGCCAGACTAGCGGGAGGCTCCGGGGAGCTGTTTTTT.

The chain links TRBV4-3 to TRBJ2-1; a possible D gene is TRBD2 (8 bases). The CDR3 is made up of 15 amino acids. Germline CDR1 and CDR2: LGHNA and YSLEER. Trimming pared 6 bases from V and 8 bases from J, leaving 20 bases between. The CDR3 loop is CASSQGGSGSDEQFF. CDR3 sequence (DNA): TGCGCCAGCAGTCAGGGGGGAAGCGGGAGTGATGAGCAGTTCTTC.

There are a few counts of this clonotype. The chain has TRBV7-9 and TRBJ2-1; 9 bases are shared with TRBD2. With V trimmed by 7 bases and J by 11 bases, 12 bases remained unmatched. This CDR3 region has 14 residues. Germline V CDR1 and CDR2: SEHNR, FQNEAQ (reference sequence). The DNA for the CDR3 is TGTGCCAGCAACCTAGCGGGATTTACAATTCAGCAGTTCTTC. This sequence encodes CASNLAGFTIQQFF.

The chain has TRBV20-1 and TRBJ2-5, with 10 bases fitting TRBD1. The germline gives CDR1 DFQATT, CDR2 SNEGSKA (reference sequence). The junction had 12 bases not matched to a gene; V was cut back by 0 bases and J by 11 bases. This CDR3 has 15 residues. DNA for the CDR3: TGCAGTGCTAGAGATTTTGGGACAGGGGCCGATGAGCAGTACTTC. Amino acid sequence: CSARDFGTGADEQYF.

The rearrangement uses TRBV20-1 and TRBJ1-1; 7 nucleotides align to TRBD1. V trimming: 2 bases; J trimming: 2 bases; junction bases outside the gene matches: 14. Germline lookup yields CDR1 DFQATT and CDR2 SNEGSKA (reference sequence). The CDR3 totals 17 residues. The CDR3 nucleotides are TGCAGTGCTAGACGGAGCCTCGGGACAGCCAAAAACACTGAAGCTTTCTTT. Translating it yields CSARRSLGTAKNTEAFF.

V and J are TRBV20-1 and TRBJ1-1; a weak D match, TRBD1 (6 bases). Germline-derived CDR1 and CDR2 are DFQATT and SNEGSKA (reference sequence). V was cut by 6 bases and J by 5 bases, with 22 bases left in between. The CDR3 extends over 15 amino acids. CDR3 nucleotides: TGCAGTGCCACGCACCCTGAGGGGGTCTGGACTGAAGCTTTCTTT. Its translation: CSATHPEGVWTEAFF.

V is TRBV4-3 and J is TRBJ2-6; 10 bases fit TRBD2. The J segment lost 4 bases and the V segment lost 0 bases, leaving 9 bases of the junction unmatched. The length of the CDR3 is 19 residues. CDR1 LGHNA and CDR2 YSLEER come from the germline V gene. Here the CDR3 DNA reads TGCGCCAGCAGCCAAGAGCCTAGCGGGAGCGGACGAGGGGCCAACGTCCTGACTTTC. Encoded protein: CASSQEPSGSGRGANVLTF.

The chain carries TRBV10-3 and TRBJ2-3; 13 positions agree with TRBD2. CDR3 size: 15 residues. Germline assignment: CDR1 ENHRY and CDR2 SYGVKD. With 5 bases clipped from V and 5 bases from J, the junction kept 4 bases outside the gene matches. In nucleotides, the CDR3 is TGTGCCATCAGTTCACTAGCGGGAGGGCAAGATACGCAGTATTTT. Translation: CAISSLAGGQDTQYF.

This clonotype was counted a few times. The chain has TRBV7-2 and TRBJ2-1; 8 bases agree with TRBD2. Germline values: CDR1 SGHTA, CDR2 FQGNSA. Trimming removed 6 bases from V and 10 bases from J; junction bases left unmatched: 11. This CDR3 spans 14 amino acids. This CDR3 reads CASSTGGALVEQFF. CDR3 DNA: TGTGCCAGCAGTACCGGGGGGGCCCTAGTGGAGCAGTTCTTC.

The chain links TRBV7-9 to TRBJ2-3; 11 bases agree with TRBD1. Losses at the gene ends were 3 bases for V and 3 bases for J; bases not matched to a gene: 8. This CDR3 has 17 amino acids. Looked up from germline, CDR1 is SEHNR and CDR2 is FQNEAQ (reference sequence). The DNA for the CDR3 is TGTGCCAGCAGCTTGGGCGGGACAGGGGGTTGGACAGATACGCAGTATTTT. Translation gives CASSLGGTGGWTDTQYF.

To note about this clonotype: One end of the junction does not line up with germline, which may come from a read error. The CDR3 loop is CVSSGLDNEQFF. CDR3 sequence (DNA): TGCGTCAGCAGCGGACTAGACAATGAGCAGTTCTTC. The J gene is TRBJ2-1, the V gene TRBV10-2; 7 bases fit TRBD2. The CDR3 totals 12 residues. Germline V gene sequence: CDR1 WSHSY, CDR2 SAAADI.

V is TRBV7-2 and J is TRBJ1-1; D not resolved. Trimming removed 5 bases from V and 1 base from J, with 11 bases in between. The CDR3 loop spans 14 amino acids. Germline V gives CDR1 SGHTA, CDR2 FQGNSA. This chain's CDR3 is CASSRMTQNTEAFF. In DNA form, the CDR3 reads TGTGCCAGCAGCCGGATGACTCAGAACACTGAAGCTTTCTTT.

This clonotype was seen just once. The chain carries TRBV29-1 and TRBJ2-3; D unresolved. This CDR3 has 16 amino acids. The germline gives CDR1 SQVTM, CDR2 ANQGSEA. V was clipped by 0 bases and J by 2 bases, with 15 bases between them. The CDR3 sequence: CSVEDHFQETTDTQYF. In DNA, the CDR3 is TGCAGCGTTGAAGATCACTTCCAGGAGACCACAGATACGCAGTATTTT.

This clonotype was seen just once. This chain joins TRBV28 and TRBJ2-3; 8 nucleotides line up with TRBD2. The CDR3 sequence is 23 residues long. Looked up from germline, CDR1 is MDHEN and CDR2 is SYDVKM. Trimming at V came to 8 bases and at J to 0 bases, leaving 31 bases not matched to a gene. CDR3 nucleotide sequence: TGTGCCAGCCATCTGGGGTTAGGGTCCCTCTGGGCAAGCGGGGGATCCAGCACAGATACGCAGTATTTT. Translated: CASHLGLGSLWASGGSSTDTQYF. The full variable domain, with the rest looked up from reference TRBV28 and TRBJ2-3, is DVKVTQSSRYLVKRTGEKVFLECVQDMDHENMFWYRQDPGLGLRLIYFSYDVKMKEKGDIPEGYSVSREKKERFSLILESASTNQTSMYLCASHLGLGSLWASGGSSTDTQYFGPGTRLTVL.

The chain links TRBV29-1 to TRBJ1-1, with D possibly matching TRBD1 (6 bases). This CDR3 has 12 residues. Trimming stripped 5 bases from V and 8 bases from J, with 15 bases between. The germline V gene has CDR1 SQVTM and CDR2 ANQGSEA. CDR3 region: CSVSVYRAEAFF. CDR3 bases: TGCAGCGTTTCTGTTTACAGGGCCGAAGCTTTCTTT.

This clonotype was seen ten or more times. This chain joins TRBV7-2 and TRBJ2-5; D not resolved. Trimming removed 0 bases from V and 4 bases from J, with 3 bases in between. The CDR3 consists of 12 residues. Germline V gene lookup returns CDR1 SGHTA and CDR2 FQGNSA. Written as DNA, the CDR3 is TGTGCCAGCAGCTTAGCGAGAGAGACCCAGTACTTC. The encoded protein is CASSLARETQYF.

The chain carries TRBV12-3 or TRBV12-4 and TRBJ2-7; 7 bases line up with TRBD1. The V segment lost 4 bases and the J segment 5 bases; nucleotides outside the gene matches: 5. This CDR3 spans 13 amino acids. The CDR3 region has the DNA TGTGCCAGCAGTTCCGGGACAGCAGACGAGCAGTACTTC. Amino acid sequence: CASSSGTADEQYF.

A word on this clonotype: A much more abundant neighbour one base away suggests this may be a read error. The gene calls are TRBV9 and TRBJ1-5; D is unresolved. This CDR3 is 15 amino acids long. Per germline, CDR1 SGDLS and CDR2 YYNGEE. This chain's CDR3 is CAGSADGQGNQPQHF. The CDR3, as DNA: TGTGCCGGCAGCGCCGACGGGCAGGGCAATCAGCCCCAGCATTTT.

The rearrangement joins TRBV7-3 to TRBJ2-3; D uncertain. V dropped 3 bases and J dropped 4 bases, with 11 bases sitting between them. Germline V gives CDR1 SGHTA, CDR2 FQGTGA. The CDR3 loop spans 14 amino acids. The CDR3 coding sequence is TGTGCCAGCAGCTTTGCCCCTCGACCAGATACGCAGTATTTT. Amino acid sequence: CASSFAPRPDTQYF.

V is TRBV4-2 and J is TRBJ2-3; D is perhaps TRBD2 (5 bases). The V gene's germline CDR1 is LGHNA and CDR2 YNFKEQ. The CDR3 runs to 13 residues. Trimming left V 8 bases short and J 2 bases short, with 11 bases between. The CDR3 coding sequence is TGTGCCAGCTTGGCGGGTAACACAGATACGCAGTATTTT. Protein sequence: CASLAGNTDTQYF.

This clonotype was counted only a few times. The chain combines TRBV7-9 with TRBJ1-2, with D maybe TRBD1 (5 bases). The CDR3 length is 15 residues. Germline lookup yields CDR1 SEHNR and CDR2 FQNEAQ (reference sequence). Trimming stripped 5 bases from V and 8 bases from J, with 21 bases between. CDR3 in DNA: TGTGCCAGCAGCCCCCGCGCGACAGCCTGGGGAGGCTACACCTTC. Translating gives CASSPRATAWGGYTF.

V and J are TRBV28 and TRBJ1-2; D gene uncertain. The germline gives CDR1 MDHEN, CDR2 SYDVKM. The V and J ends lost 0 bases and 2 bases respectively, with 13 bases between them. The CDR3 runs to 16 residues. In DNA form, the CDR3 reads TGTGCCAGCAGTTTATGGGGTAGCTCGACCAACTATGGCTACACCTTC. Its protein product is CASSLWGSSTNYGYTF.

The chain uses TRBV6-2 or TRBV6-3 and TRBJ2-6, with a weak D call TRBD1 (5 bases). The germline V and J ends were trimmed by 4 bases and 3 bases, with 16 bases remaining between them. Germline CDR1 MNHEY, CDR2 SVGEGT. The CDR3 runs to 17 residues. The CDR3 region is CASSFSSPGRGANVLTF. Here the CDR3 DNA reads TGTGCCAGCAGTTTCTCATCCCCAGGGCGTGGGGCCAACGTCCTGACTTTC.

This chain joins TRBV5-6 and TRBJ2-5; TRBD2 agrees at 9 bases. The CDR3 is made up of 17 amino acids. Germline CDR1 reads SGHDT; CDR2 reads YYEEEE. V was clipped by 6 bases and J by 11 bases; unmatched bases: 23. CDR3 DNA: TGTGCCAGCACCACCGGCCCCGGCGGGAGGGGGCTTGCTGAGCAGTACTTC. It translates to CASTTGPGGRGLAEQYF.

V and J are TRBV27 and TRBJ1-4; D unresolved. CDR3 size: 12 residues. CDR1 is MNHEY, CDR2 SMNVEV, per germline (reference sequence). V was trimmed by 0 bases and J by 8 bases, leaving 4 bases between them. DNA for the CDR3: TGTGCCAGCAGTTTATCGAAGGAAAAACTGTTTTTT. Translating it yields CASSLSKEKLFF.

This clonotype has only a few counts. V and J are TRBV7-2 and TRBJ2-5; the match to TRBD2 covers 12 bases. There are 16 residues in the CDR3. CDR1 and CDR2 (germline): SGHTA, FQGNSA. Unmatched junction bases numbered 8, after V lost 4 bases and J lost 5 bases. CDR3 DNA sequence: TGTGCCAGCAGCTGGAGGACTAGCGGGAAGGTTGAGACCCAGTACTTC. Protein sequence: CASSWRTSGKVETQYF.

This clonotype showed up just a few times. The chain couples TRBV5-4 to TRBJ2-3, with a possible D match to TRBD1 (6 bases). CDR3 length: 13 amino acids. The V gene's germline CDR1 is SGHNT and CDR2 YYREEE (reference sequence). V was cut by 2 bases and J by 6 bases, with 10 bases left in between. CDR3 region: CASSLNREDTQYF. CDR3 in DNA: TGTGCCAGCAGCTTAAACAGGGAGGATACGCAGTATTTT.

The chain uses TRBV3-1 and TRBJ1-2; D perhaps matches TRBD1 (6 bases). V dropped 4 bases and J dropped 8 bases, with 20 bases sitting between them. The CDR3 has 15 amino acids. Germline-derived CDR1 and CDR2 are LGHDT and YNNKEL (reference sequence). CDR3 residues: CASSPKVGRGSGYTF. In DNA, the CDR3 is TGTGCCAGCAGCCCGAAGGTGGGCAGGGGATCAGGCTACACCTTC.

The rearrangement joins TRBV18 to TRBJ1-1; TRBD1 agrees at 7 bases. The CDR3 loop spans 14 amino acids. V lost 3 bases to trimming and J lost 3 bases; unmatched junction nucleotides: 4. CDR1 and CDR2 from the germline V gene are KGHSH and LQKENI. CDR3 residues: CASSPTGWDTEAFF. The CDR3 DNA sequence: TGTGCCAGCTCACCGACAGGGTGGGACACTGAAGCTTTCTTT.